This TCR beta chain emerged from a study of CD8 T cells in ankylosing spondylitis. Regarding the study as a whole: Clones linked to the disease showed a CD8+ phenotype. They occurred at relatively low frequencies in peripheral blood. Disease-associated clones were reportedly significantly overrepresented in matched ankylosing spondylitis synovial fluid. Certain motif variants had earlier appeared in reactive arthritis synovial fluid and blood.

This CDR3 has 14 residues. With 7 bases clipped from V and 2 bases from J, the junction kept 3 bases outside the gene matches. Germline CDR1 is KGHDR and CDR2 is SFDVKD. This clonotype has a handful of counts. As yet, its antigen is unknown. TCRdb used MiXCR to reprocess the 5' RACE reads, holding one entry per CDR3 protein. The repertoire holds around 340,000 distinct CDR3 sequences, with 20% as singletons. The source material was blood, either unsorted or a sorted T cell fraction (not recorded which). The clonotype originates from a male donor with ankylosing spondylitis or in good health (not recorded which). The chain couples TRBV24-1 to TRBJ2-3, with 9 bases that match TRBD1. The CDR3 DNA follows: TGTGCCACCAGCGGGGACAGGGACACAGATACGCAGTATTTT. As protein: CATSGDRDTDTQYF.